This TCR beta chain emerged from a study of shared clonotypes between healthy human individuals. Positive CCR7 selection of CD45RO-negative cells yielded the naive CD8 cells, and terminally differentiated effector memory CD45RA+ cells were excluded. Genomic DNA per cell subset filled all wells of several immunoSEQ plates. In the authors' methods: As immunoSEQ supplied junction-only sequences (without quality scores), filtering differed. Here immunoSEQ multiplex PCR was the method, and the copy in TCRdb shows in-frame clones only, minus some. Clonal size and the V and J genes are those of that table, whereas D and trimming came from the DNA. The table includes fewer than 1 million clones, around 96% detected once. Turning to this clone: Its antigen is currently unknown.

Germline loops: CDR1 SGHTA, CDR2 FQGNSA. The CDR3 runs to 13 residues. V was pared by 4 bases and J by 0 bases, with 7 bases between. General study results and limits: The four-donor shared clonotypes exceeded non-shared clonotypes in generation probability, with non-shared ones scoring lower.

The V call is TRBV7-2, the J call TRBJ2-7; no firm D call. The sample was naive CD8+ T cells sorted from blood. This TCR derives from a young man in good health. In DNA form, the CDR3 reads TGTGCCAGCAGCTCCCGACCCTCCTACGAGCAGTACTTC. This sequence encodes CASSSRPSYEQYF. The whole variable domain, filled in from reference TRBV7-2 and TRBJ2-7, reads GAGVSQSPSNKVTEKGKDVELRCDPISGHTALYWYRQSLGQGLEFLIYFQGNSAPDKSGLPSDRFSAERTGGSVSTLTIQRTQQEDSAVYLCASSSRPSYEQYFGPGTRLTVT.